A single sample is the source of the 32 T cell receptor beta chains below, sequenced in a study of identical twins. TCRdb re-analysed the 5' RACE reads in MiXCR, keeping a single row per CDR3 protein. Seen here are 1.5 million to 2 million distinct CDR3 sequences, roughly 35% observed once, and the top ten hold under 0.35%. Sequences were obtained from cord blood. The receptors come from a newborn girl in good health.

CDR3 sequence: CASSQMTSGEETQYF. The CDR3 DNA follows: TGCGCCAGCAGCCAAATGACTAGCGGGGAAGAGACCCAGTACTTC. J is TRBJ2-5 and V is TRBV4-1; TRBD2 agrees at 11 bases. Trimming at V came to 2 bases and at J to 3 bases, leaving 2 bases not matched to a gene. Germline-derived CDR1 and CDR2 are MGHRA and YSYEKL. The CDR3 runs 15 residues.

This chain links TRBV7-2 with TRBJ2-3; a weak D match, TRBD2 (5 bases). Germline V lookup: CDR1 SGHTA, CDR2 FQGNSA. The V gene lost 5 bases and the J gene lost 5 bases, with 17 bases spanning the gap. CDR3 length equals 15 residues. The chain's CDR3 is CASSQAVLGIDTQYF. CDR3 in DNA: TGTGCCAGCAGCCAAGCGGTCCTAGGTATAGATACGCAGTATTTT. Complete variable domain (other parts from reference TRBV7-2 and TRBJ2-3): GAGVSQSPSNKVTEKGKDVELRCDPISGHTALYWYRQSLGQGLEFLIYFQGNSAPDKSGLPSDRFSAERTGGSVSTLTIQRTQQEDSAVYLCASSQAVLGIDTQYFGPGTRLTVL.

There are a few counts of this clonotype. V usage is TRBV20-1 and J usage is TRBJ1-6; D gene ambiguous. Germline lookup yields CDR1 DFQATT and CDR2 SNEGSKA (reference sequence). V dropped 5 bases and J dropped 5 bases, with 10 bases sitting between them. This CDR3 has 13 residues. The CDR3 reads CSAATVDNSPLHF. CDR3 bases: TGCAGTGCTGCTACGGTAGATAATTCACCCCTCCACTTT.

The V gene is TRBV5-1, the J gene TRBJ2-1, with 12 bases aligning to TRBD2. The trim removed 1 base at V and 0 bases at J, leaving 5 bases unmatched. The CDR3 extends over 18 amino acids. CDR1 and CDR2 from the germline V gene are SGHRS and YFSETQ. The CDR3 DNA reads as TGCGCCAGCAGCTTGACTAGCGGGAGGACCTTCTCCTACAATGAGCAGTTCTTC. Protein: CASSLTSGRTFSYNEQFF.

The genes are TRBV12-3 or TRBV12-4 and TRBJ2-7; D possibly corresponds to TRBD1 (5 bases). V was pared by 3 bases and J by 3 bases, with 12 bases between. This CDR3 contains 14 residues. CDR3 in DNA: TGTGCCAGCAGTTTGAATAGACAGAGCTACGAGCAGTACTTC. This sequence encodes CASSLNRQSYEQYF.

This clonotype has at least ten counts. The chain couples TRBV10-3 to TRBJ2-7, with 9 bases fitting TRBD2. CDR3 length: 14 residues. Germline V gives CDR1 ENHRY, CDR2 SYGVKD. V trimming: 7 bases; J trimming: 1 base; junction bases outside the gene matches: 5. CDR3 sequence (DNA): TGTGCCATCAACTCGCTAGCGGGGTCCTACGAGCAGTACTTC. This codes for CAINSLAGSYEQYF.

The chain couples TRBV5-1 to TRBJ1-1; 8 bases map to TRBD1. The CDR3 sequence is 16 residues long. Germline V lookup: CDR1 SGHRS, CDR2 YFSETQ. V shed 0 bases and J 4 bases; nucleotides not matched to a gene: 8. The CDR3 is CASSLVVQGAGTEAFF. The CDR3 nucleotides are TGCGCCAGCAGCTTGGTTGTCCAGGGGGCAGGCACTGAAGCTTTCTTT.

The chain joins TRBV4-1 to TRBJ1-4; TRBD1 might be the D (5 bases). The germline V gene encodes CDR1 MGHRA and CDR2 YSYEKL. The CDR3 is 12 amino acids. Trimming stripped 8 bases from V and 4 bases from J, with 8 bases between. Here the CDR3 reads CASAGGNEKLFF. The CDR3 DNA reads as TGCGCCAGCGCGGGGGGTAATGAAAAACTGTTTTTT.

The V and J genes are TRBV24-1 and TRBJ2-3; TRBD1 might be the D (5 bases). CDR3 length: 14 amino acids. From germline, CDR1 is KGHDR and CDR2 SFDVKD. V dropped 0 bases and J dropped 8 bases, with 11 bases sitting between them. The DNA of the CDR3 is TGTGCCACCAGTGATTTGCAGGGAATGGGTACGCAGTATTTT. Protein sequence: CATSDLQGMGTQYF.

This clonotype was counted a few times. This chain connects TRBV4-2 to TRBJ1-2; tentatively, D is TRBD1 (6 bases). In germline, CDR1 is LGHNA, CDR2 YNFKEQ. The CDR3 is 15 amino acids. Trimming cost V 4 bases and J 6 bases, with 18 bases left between them. The CDR3 nucleotides are TGTGCCAGCAGCCTGGACAGAGGGCCCAAAGATGGCTACACCTTC. The encoded protein is CASSLDRGPKDGYTF.

This clonotype showed up just a few times. The CDR3 nucleotides are TGTGCCAGCACTGACAGGGGAACCGGGGCCAACGTCCTGACTTTC. It specifies CASTDRGTGANVLTF. The rearrangement joins TRBV28 to TRBJ2-6, with TRBD1 identical over 8 bases. The CDR3 consists of 15 residues. Trimming removed 7 bases from V and 4 bases from J; junction bases left unmatched: 6. Germline values: CDR1 MDHEN, CDR2 SYDVKM. The complete variable domain, with remaining parts taken from reference TRBV28 and TRBJ2-6, reads DVKVTQSSRYLVKRTGEKVFLECVQDMDHENMFWYRQDPGLGLRLIYFSYDVKMKEKGDIPEGYSVSREKKERFSLILESASTNQTSMYLCASTDRGTGANVLTFGAGSRLTVL.

This chain uses TRBV7-3 with TRBJ1-5; D not resolved. Germline CDR1 reads SGHTA; CDR2 reads FQGTGA. V gave up 2 bases and J gave up 1 base, with 12 bases separating them. The CDR3 spans 16 residues. For the CDR3, the DNA is TGTGCCAGCAGCTTAGTAGGGAAGGAGAGCAATCAGCCCCAGCATTTT. This gives the protein CASSLVGKESNQPQHF.

This clonotype was observed a few times. At one end the junction does not follow the germline gene, possibly because of a read error. The chain is built from TRBV2 and TRBJ1-2, with 7 bases aligning to TRBD1. The CDR3 runs to 13 residues. Germline V CDR1 and CDR2: SNHLY, FYNNEI. In DNA, the CDR3 is TGTGCCGGCAGTTTGGGACAGAACTATGGCTACACCTTC. Amino acid sequence: CAGSLGQNYGYTF.

As for this clonotype: One junction end disagrees with the germline gene, perhaps due to a read error. The V and J genes are TRBV10-3 and TRBJ2-7, with TRBD2 as a possible D gene (6 bases). The CDR3 covers 13 residues. CDR1 is ENHRY and CDR2 is SYGVKD in the germline V gene. The chain's CDR3 is CATSEGLSYEQYF. In DNA, the CDR3 is TGTGCCACCAGTGAGGGACTTTCCTACGAGCAGTACTTC.

The chain employs TRBV6-5 and TRBJ1-1; TRBD1 aligns across 7 bases. Germline CDR1 and CDR2: MNHEY and SVGAGI. CDR3 size: 14 residues. Trimming removed 6 bases from V and 7 bases from J; junction bases left unmatched: 11. The CDR3 nucleotides read TGTGCCAGCAGACAGGGGACCCGGGAGATTGAAGCTTTCTTT. Translated: CASRQGTREIEAFF.

A few counts support this clonotype. The chain joins TRBV5-5 to TRBJ2-1; D may be TRBD2 (5 bases). The CDR3 has 14 residues. Germline V gives CDR1 SGHKS, CDR2 YYEKEE (reference sequence). Trimming removed 2 bases at V and 8 bases at J, with 14 bases between. CDR3 DNA sequence: TGTGCCAGCAGCTTCCGGGGTGAGGTTGATGAGCAGTTCTTC. It encodes CASSFRGEVDEQFF.

This clonotype was detected a few times. This sequence joins TRBV20-1 and TRBJ2-3; D uncertain. The germline V and J ends were trimmed by 2 bases and 6 bases, with 12 bases remaining between them. CDR3 length: 13 residues. Germline CDR1 is DFQATT and CDR2 is SNEGSKA (reference sequence). This CDR3 reads CSARSPRTDTQYF. CDR3 bases: TGCAGTGCTAGATCCCCCCGAACGGATACGCAGTATTTT.

The CDR3 nucleotides are TGTGCCAGCAGCCAAGATCCGATTGTCCGGGGTGGTAATCAGCCCCAGCATTTT. Protein product: CASSQDPIVRGGNQPQHF. The chain recombines TRBV4-2 with TRBJ1-5; D remains ambiguous. Per germline, CDR1 LGHNA and CDR2 YNFKEQ. Trimming took 0 bases from V and 4 from J, leaving 19 bases between them. The CDR3 sequence is 18 residues long.

The chain is built from TRBV10-3 and TRBJ1-5; D unclear. This CDR3 has 12 residues. Germline assignment: CDR1 ENHRY and CDR2 SYGVKD. V was pared by 4 bases and J by 7 bases, with 8 bases between. DNA for the CDR3: TGTGCCATCAGTGGGACGGACCAGCCCCAGCATTTT. Encoded protein: CAISGTDQPQHF.

In regard to this clonotype: A much larger clone sits a single nucleotide away, making a read error possible. V and J are TRBV3-1 and TRBJ2-3; D is undetermined. Germline loops: CDR1 LGHDT, CDR2 YNNKEL (reference sequence). The CDR3 length is 15 residues. CDR3 region: CASSPVARRTDMQYF. In DNA form, the CDR3 reads TGTGCCAGCAGCCCGGTAGCTCGGCGCACAGATATGCAGTATTTT.

The J gene is TRBJ1-2, the V gene TRBV9; TRBD1 matches 9 bases. Germline CDR1 and CDR2: SGDLS and YYNGEE. The junction had 6 bases not matched to a gene; V was cut back by 2 bases and J by 4 bases. The CDR3 is made up of 15 amino acids. The CDR3 loop is CASSVSGTGLYGYTF. In DNA form, the CDR3 reads TGTGCCAGCAGCGTCTCCGGGACAGGGCTCTATGGCTACACCTTC. Full variable domain (remainder filled in from reference TRBV9 and TRBJ1-2): DSGVTQTPKHLITATGQRVTLRCSPRSGDLSVYWYQQSLDQGLQFLIQYYNGEERAKGNILERFSAQQFPDLHSELNLSSLELGDSALYFCASSVSGTGLYGYTFGSGTRLTVV.

This clonotype was seen only a few times. The gene calls are TRBV6-2 or TRBV6-3 and TRBJ2-7, with D tentatively TRBD2 (6 bases). V gave up 2 bases and J gave up 7 bases, with 18 bases separating them. Per germline, CDR1 MNHEY and CDR2 SVGEGT. The CDR3 has 15 residues. The CDR3 sequence: CASSYLATSHNEQYF. The CDR3 DNA is TGTGCCAGCAGTTACCTCGCCACTAGCCACAATGAGCAGTACTTC.

This chain links TRBV5-1 with TRBJ1-6; D gene ambiguous. In germline, CDR1 is SGHRS, CDR2 YFSETQ. The CDR3 loop spans 14 amino acids. V was shortened by 4 bases and J by 10 bases, with 15 bases between the two germline ends. CDR3 DNA: TGCGCCAGCAGCCGAAGATCCATTCAATCACCCCTCCACTTT. As protein: CASSRRSIQSPLHF.

The chain couples TRBV20-1 to TRBJ2-7; 11 bases agree with TRBD1. This CDR3 is 13 amino acids long. Trimming took 8 bases from V and 7 from J; bases not matched to a gene: 10. Germline V gene data show CDR1 as DFQATT and CDR2 as SNEGSKA (reference sequence). CDR3 nucleotide sequence: TGCAGTTGGACAGGGGGCTCCTACAATGAGCAGTACTTC. It is translated as CSWTGGSYNEQYF.

This sequence joins TRBV20-1 and TRBJ1-2, with a weak D call TRBD1 (5 bases). The CDR3 loop spans 12 amino acids. Trimming stripped 4 bases from V and 5 bases from J, with 11 bases between. Germline V gene data show CDR1 as DFQATT and CDR2 as SNEGSKA (reference sequence). CDR3 loop: CSAKPTVYGYTF. DNA of the CDR3: TGCAGTGCTAAACCGACAGTATATGGCTACACCTTC.

The chain joins TRBV10-3 to TRBJ2-1; unclear D gene. The CDR3 extends over 15 amino acids. With 4 bases removed from V and 0 bases from J, the gap between germline ends came to 10 bases. CDR1 ENHRY and CDR2 SYGVKD come from the germline V gene. CDR3 protein: CAISVETSSYNEQFF. CDR3 coding DNA: TGTGCCATCAGTGTGGAAACGAGCTCCTACAATGAGCAGTTCTTC.

The chain combines TRBV5-1 with TRBJ2-4, with TRBD1 matching 8 bases. The DNA end lines up better with TRBJ2-7; the J call may be wrong. CDR1 and CDR2 from the germline V gene are SGHRS and YFSETQ. The CDR3 covers 14 residues. The CDR3 region is CASSSLTGGLEQYF. The CDR3 DNA is TGCGCCAGCAGCTCTTTAACAGGGGGACTCGAGCAGTACTTC.

This clonotype was picked up many times. This sequence joins TRBV5-1 and TRBJ2-7, with D maybe TRBD1 (5 bases). The CDR3 has 15 residues. Trimming took 4 bases from V and 3 from J, leaving 17 bases between them. Germline loops: CDR1 SGHRS, CDR2 YFSETQ. CDR3: CASSLGQGISYEQYF. The DNA for the CDR3 is TGCGCCAGCAGCCTGGGCCAGGGCATAAGCTACGAGCAGTACTTC. The whole variable domain, filled in from reference TRBV5-1 and TRBJ2-7, reads KAGVTQTPRYLIKTRGQQVTLSCSPISGHRSVSWYQQTPGQGLQFLFEYFSETQRNKGNFPGRFSGRQFSNSRSEMNVSTLELGDSALYLCASSLGQGISYEQYFGPGTRLTVT.

V and J are TRBV20-1 and TRBJ2-2; 10 bases align to TRBD2. Germline V gene lookup returns CDR1 DFQATT and CDR2 SNEGSKA (reference sequence). This CDR3 spans 14 amino acids. Germline trimming cut 5 bases from V and 5 bases from J; bases unmatched to any gene: 5. This chain's CDR3 is CSARASGRTGELFF. CDR3 sequence (DNA): TGCAGTGCTCGGGCTAGCGGGAGAACCGGGGAGCTGTTTTTT.

The rearrangement links TRBV3-1 to TRBJ2-4; D is undetermined. The CDR3 has 15 amino acids. V lost 0 bases, J lost 5 bases, and 11 bases lay in between. Germline V CDR1 and CDR2: LGHDT, YNNKEL (reference sequence). CDR3 in amino acids: CASSQEWWRQNIQYF. The CDR3 region has the DNA TGTGCCAGCAGCCAAGAATGGTGGCGGCAAAACATTCAGTACTTC.

This clonotype turned up a few times. The chain uses TRBV5-1 and TRBJ2-5; 8 bases fit TRBD2. This CDR3 is built from 14 residues. The J segment lost 11 bases and the V segment lost 0 bases, leaving 9 bases of the junction unmatched. Germline CDR1 SGHRS, CDR2 YFSETQ. CDR3 DNA sequence: TGCGCCAGCAGCTTGGGTCGGGGGGGCAATGAGCAGTACTTC. Translated: CASSLGRGGNEQYF.

This rearrangement joins TRBV4-2 to TRBJ2-1; 7 bases fit TRBD2. The CDR3 is 17 residues long. After removal of 0 bases from V and 8 bases from J, the junction contained 13 bases not matched to a gene. Germline values: CDR1 LGHNA, CDR2 YNFKEQ. CDR3 loop: CASSQDEGALAIYEQFF. In DNA form, the CDR3 reads TGTGCCAGCAGCCAAGATGAAGGCGCACTAGCGATATATGAGCAGTTCTTC.